This T cell receptor beta chain was captured in a study of post-analysis software for immune sequencing data. Study-wide results and limits: By F measure, samples from a shared preparation batch strongly co-clustered. Comparison of patients with controls showed 4 to 6 TRBV segments more frequent in patients, TRBV5-6, TRBV5-1 and TRBV20-1 among them. Compared against controls, patients with multiple sclerosis displayed significantly lower normalized Chao1 diversity.

Every TCR beta cDNA library bore unique molecular identifiers. A few hundred thousand cDNA molecules were obtained from roughly 0.93 to 9.6 million T cells. TCRdb independently ran MiXCR on the PCR reads; one entry per CDR3 protein. The sample includes 150,000 to 200,000 distinct CDR3 sequences, roughly 30% seen only once; the top ten take 1.5%. As for this clonotype: Its antigen is undetermined.

The V gene lost 6 bases and the J gene lost 8 bases, with 13 bases spanning the gap. In germline, CDR1 is MNHEY, CDR2 SMNVEV (reference sequence). CDR3 size: 13 residues. The chain employs TRBV27 and TRBJ2-2; D ambiguous. The sequencing sample was made of blood. This receptor was taken from a girl aged 10-17 years with multiple sclerosis. The CDR3 DNA sequence: TGTGCCAGCAGCCTTGTGGGTTATGGGGAGCTGTTTTTT. Translated: CASSLVGYGELFF.